These 14 T cell receptor beta chains came from one sample sequenced in a study of CD8 T cell repertoires and HIV-1 epitope variants. Assay used: immunoSEQ multiplex PCR; TCRdb lists only in-frame clones, some missing. The repertoire holds 4,000 to 5,000 clones, with 68% as singletons. Their antigen targets remain unknown. The sample was cultured CD8+ T cells derived from PBMCs. The receptors derive from a male donor with HIV.

Comments on this clone: The junction does not match germline at one end; this may be a read error. Here the CDR3 DNA reads TGTGCCAGCAGCTTCCAGGGGGGATCCGAGCAGTACTTC. Protein sequence: CASSFQGGSEQYF. The chain combines TRBV5-3 with TRBJ2-7; the D gene is possibly TRBD1 (7 bases). TRBV5-3 is an ORF, with its function uncertain. The CDR3 has 13 amino acids.

V and J are TRBV4-2 and TRBJ1-1; D not certain. The CDR3 is 16 residues long. Trimming stripped 0 bases from V and 7 bases from J, with 18 bases between. Germline V gives CDR1 LGHNA, CDR2 YNFKEQ. The CDR3 DNA reads as TGTGCCAGCAGCCAAGACAGGAGTGCCTTAGTTGGTGAAGCTTTCTTT. Its protein product is CASSQDRSALVGEAFF.

V gene TRBV5-1 combines with J gene TRBJ1-1; a possible D gene is TRBD1 (6 bases). Germline V lookup: CDR1 SGHRS, CDR2 YFSETQ. The CDR3 length is 15 residues. The V end lost 0 bases, the J end lost 4 bases, and 13 bases lay between the germline ends. CDR3 in DNA: TGCGCCAGCAGCTTGGCCGCAGGGGTAGGCACTGAAGCTTTCTTT. Its translation is CASSLAAGVGTEAFF.

This clone was detected only once. The chain couples TRBV4-2 to TRBJ2-7, with 8 nucleotides matching TRBD1. V lost 4 bases to trimming and J lost 3 bases; unmatched junction nucleotides: 14. Germline V gives CDR1 LGHNA, CDR2 YNFKEQ. The CDR3 covers 17 residues. The CDR3 DNA reads as TGTGCCAGCAGCCCTTACGATCCGGACAGGGAATACTACGAGCAGTACTTC. Protein: CASSPYDPDREYYEQYF.

The genes are TRBV5-3 and TRBJ1-5, with a possible D match to TRBD1 (6 bases). TRBV5-3 counts as an open reading frame of uncertain function. This CDR3 has 20 amino acids. V shed 4 bases and J shed 4 bases, with 30 bases lying between them. CDR3 residues: CARSGTDYRALGERNQPQHF. As DNA, the CDR3 is TGTGCCAGAAGCGGTACCGATTACAGGGCCCTGGGCGAGAGGAATCAGCCCCAGCATTTT.

The chain couples TRBV5-4 to TRBJ2-7, with TRBD1 identical over 9 bases. Losses at the gene ends were 4 bases for V and 5 bases for J; bases not matched to a gene: 7. Germline V CDR1 and CDR2: SGHNT, YYREEE (reference sequence). The CDR3 consists of 14 residues. The CDR3 protein is CASSRTGEINEQYF. The CDR3 nucleotides read TGTGCCAGCAGCCGGACAGGGGAAATTAACGAGCAGTACTTC.

The rearrangement uses TRBV1 and TRBJ2-7. TRBV1 is termed a pseudogene. CDR3 length equals 13 residues. As DNA, the CDR3 is TGCACCAGCAGCCAAGCGGCCGCCTACGAGCAGTACTTC. It yields the protein CTSSQAAAYEQYF.

This rearrangement joins TRBV25-1 to TRBJ1-1; TRBD1 matches at 10 bases. The CDR3 is 17 amino acids. V lost 5 bases and J lost 4; bases outside the gene matches: 13. Germline-derived CDR1 and CDR2 are MGHDK and SYGVNS. This CDR3 reads CASSSPGTGVISTEAFF. The CDR3 region has the DNA TGTGCCAGCAGTTCCCCCGGGACAGGGGTGATTTCCACTGAAGCTTTCTTT.

This rearrangement joins TRBV28 to TRBJ1-2; unclear D gene. The germline V and J ends were trimmed by 3 bases and 1 base, with 9 bases remaining between them. CDR3 length: 14 amino acids. Germline V gene data show CDR1 as MDHEN and CDR2 as SYDVKM. The CDR3 region is CASSFPDGNYGYTF. In nucleotides, the CDR3 is TGTGCCAGCAGTTTCCCCGATGGTAACTATGGCTACACCTTC.

This clone appeared a few times. The chain uses TRBV25-1 and TRBJ2-7; unclear D gene. CDR1 and CDR2 (germline): MGHDK, SYGVNS. Trimming pared 5 bases from V and 5 bases from J, leaving 10 bases between. This CDR3 comprises 12 residues. The CDR3 is CASSPGLDEQYF. The DNA for the CDR3 is TGTGCCAGCAGTCCCGGTTTAGACGAGCAGTACTTC.

The chain carries TRBV28 and TRBJ1-2; 10 bases are a match to TRBD1. CDR3 length: 15 residues. V shed 6 bases and J 5 bases; nucleotides not matched to a gene: 9. Germline lookup yields CDR1 MDHEN and CDR2 SYDVKM. Here the CDR3 DNA reads TGTGCCAGCAGGCGGACAGGGGGAGAGATGTATGGCTACACCTTC. Translated: CASRRTGGEMYGYTF.

The chain combines TRBV5-6 with TRBJ2-1, with 7 nucleotides matching TRBD2. The CDR3 sequence is 15 residues long. Germline assignment: CDR1 SGHDT and CDR2 YYEEEE. The V gene end was trimmed by 4 bases and the J gene end by 8 bases; junction bases not matched to a gene: 12. In DNA, the CDR3 is TGTGCCAGCAGCCTGGGGGGGAGCATAAAGGATGAGCAGTTCTTC. This translates into CASSLGGSIKDEQFF.

This clone has just one count. The chain has TRBV27 and TRBJ2-7; D may be TRBD1 (5 bases). This CDR3 region has 15 residues. Trimming stripped 3 bases from V and 1 base from J, with 13 bases between. Germline assignment: CDR1 MNHEY and CDR2 SMNVEV (reference sequence). This CDR3 is CASSFGLGASYEQYF. CDR3 coding DNA: TGTGCCAGCAGTTTTGGTCTAGGGGCTTCCTACGAGCAGTACTTC.

This chain joins TRBV11-2 and TRBJ2-1; 12 nucleotides align to TRBD2. The CDR3 runs to 15 residues. Germline loops: CDR1 SGHAT, CDR2 FQNNGV. After removal of 4 bases from V and 5 bases from J, the junction contained 3 bases not matched to a gene. This CDR3 is CASSWLAGGDNEQFF. CDR3 bases: TGTGCCAGCAGCTGGCTAGCGGGAGGGGACAATGAGCAGTTCTTC. The complete variable domain, with remaining parts taken from reference TRBV11-2 and TRBJ2-1, reads EAGVAQSPRYKIIEKRQSVAFWCNPISGHATLYWYQQILGQGPKLLIQFQNNGVVDDSQLPKDRFSAERLKGVDSTLKIQPAKLEDSAVYLCASSWLAGGDNEQFFGPGTRLTVL.